This record covers a single TCR beta chain. Its antigen specificity is not known. No much larger clone exists at a distance of one base, and base qualities are not known. Each clonotype received, on average, roughly 9.6x coverage in deep resolution sequencing performed on a MiSeq, where the target depth lay between 1 in 1 million and 1 in 200,000 T cells. The immunoSEQ hsTCRB Kit was used to generate TCR beta libraries. As for the authors' bioinformatics: The data were analyzed with ImmunoSEQ Analyzer and ImmunoSEQ Data Assistant, and V, D and J gene assignments followed IMGT definitions. Clonality, with values ranging from 0 to 1, was calculated as one minus the normalized Shannon entropy of productive rearrangement frequencies. Public clonotype analysis was restricted to overrepresented clonotypes comprising at least 0.05% of each patient's repertoire. Repertoires from 10 to 15 age-matched healthy donors in immuneACCESS were used as clonality controls. TCRdb holds this immuneACCESS table with in-frame rearrangements only. Some clones are missing; in checked studies, unresolved V genes explain under half, and the rest has no known cause. V, J and clone size derive from that table, while D and trimming were established from the DNA sequence. The table for this sample lists roughly 100,000 clones; roughly 80% of them were counted only once. The ten largest clones take up about 32% of the sample.

The sample is drawn from a study of cytotoxic CD8 clonotypes in ibrutinib-treated CLL (dated by TCRdb to about 2021). Background on the whole study: The cohort included about 15 treatment-naive and ten to twelve relapsed/refractory patients; under 18 were IGHV unmutated. Responses were partial in some 24 patients and complete in 2; after median 68 months follow-up, about 14 stayed in remission and around 12 progressed. The response samples were drawn at a median of approximately 11 months into treatment, with a range of roughly 6 to 40 months. On average, each sample had approximately 250,000 productive templates and more than 85,000 productive rearrangements. Of the approximately 90 participants in the trial, approximately 26 had longitudinal samples available. Cryopreserved peripheral blood mononuclear cells were collected before treatment, at response, and at either disease progression or sustained remission. Patients were still on ibrutinib when every remission and progressive disease sample was collected.

Here is what the overall study found, with its caveats: At baseline, clonality was higher than in age-matched healthy donors and showed a strong correlation with circulating CD8+ T-cell counts. Public clonotypes were rare and either contracted or stayed stable during treatment, and the rise in clonality at ibrutinib response reflected the expansion of private clonotypes. Sustained-remission and progressing patients did not have matched sampling times, and lymph node repertoires were not examined. Clonality increased at ibrutinib response, stayed stable in sustained remission, and fell back toward baseline at progression.

This sample's time point label indicates: 12 months on ibrutinib. For TCR beta library preparation, roughly 2.2 micrograms of genomic DNA were isolated from cryopreserved PBMCs. Longitudinal blood samples from CLL patients on ibrutinib monotherapy underwent high-throughput TCR beta sequencing. The patients took part in an open-label, single-center phase 2 trial of ibrutinib monotherapy. This specimen consisted of PBMCs, obtained after 12 months of ibrutinib treatment. The clonotype originates from a human donor with chronic lymphocytic leukemia.

CDR3 region: CASKEAGLNTEAFF. The sequenced DNA: TGTGCCAGTAAGGAGGCAGGGCTGAACACTGAAGCTTTCTTT. The chain joins TRBV19 to TRBJ1-1; TRBD1 is a weak D gene call, 5 bases matching. CDR1 LNHDA and CDR2 SQIVND are derived from the germline V gene (reference sequence). Taken from cysteine to phenylalanine, the CDR3 has 14 residues. This entry keeps only the CDR3 DNA: 42 bases, framed from base 1. Relative to germline, V is 7 bases shorter and J is 0 bases shorter, with 12 bases between their ends.